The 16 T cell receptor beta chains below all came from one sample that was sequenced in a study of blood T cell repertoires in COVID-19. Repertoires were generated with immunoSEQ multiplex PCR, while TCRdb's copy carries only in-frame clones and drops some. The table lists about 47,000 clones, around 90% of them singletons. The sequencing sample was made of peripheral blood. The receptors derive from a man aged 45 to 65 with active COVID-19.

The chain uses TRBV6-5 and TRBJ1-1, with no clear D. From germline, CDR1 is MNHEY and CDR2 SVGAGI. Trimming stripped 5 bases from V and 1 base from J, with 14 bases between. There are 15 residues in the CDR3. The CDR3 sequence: CASSPLRVSNTEAFF. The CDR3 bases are TGTGCCAGCAGTCCACTGAGGGTCTCGAACACTGAAGCTTTCTTT.

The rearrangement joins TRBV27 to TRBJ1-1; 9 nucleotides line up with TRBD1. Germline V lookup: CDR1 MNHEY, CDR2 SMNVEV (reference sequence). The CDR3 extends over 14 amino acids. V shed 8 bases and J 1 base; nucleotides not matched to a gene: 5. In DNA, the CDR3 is TGTGCCAGCTGGGAACAGGGGGCGAACACTGAAGCTTTCTTT. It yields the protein CASWEQGANTEAFF.

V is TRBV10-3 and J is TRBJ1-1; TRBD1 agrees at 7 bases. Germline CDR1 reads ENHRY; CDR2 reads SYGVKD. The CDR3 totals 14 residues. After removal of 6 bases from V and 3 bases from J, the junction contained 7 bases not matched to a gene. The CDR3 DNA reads TGTGCCATCAGACGACAGGGATGGGACACTGAAGCTTTCTTT. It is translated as CAIRRQGWDTEAFF.

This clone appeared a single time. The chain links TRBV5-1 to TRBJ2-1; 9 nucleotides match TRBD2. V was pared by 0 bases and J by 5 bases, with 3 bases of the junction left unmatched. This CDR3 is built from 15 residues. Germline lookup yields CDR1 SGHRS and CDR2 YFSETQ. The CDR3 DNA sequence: TGCGCCAGCAGCTTGGTCCTAGCGGGGAACAATGAGCAGTTCTTC. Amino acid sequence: CASSLVLAGNNEQFF.

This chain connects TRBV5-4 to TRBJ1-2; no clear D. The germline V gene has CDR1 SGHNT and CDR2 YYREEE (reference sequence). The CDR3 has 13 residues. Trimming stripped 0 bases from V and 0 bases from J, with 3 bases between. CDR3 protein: CASSLEPNYGYTF. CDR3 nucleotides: TGTGCCAGCAGCTTGGAGCCTAACTATGGCTACACCTTC.

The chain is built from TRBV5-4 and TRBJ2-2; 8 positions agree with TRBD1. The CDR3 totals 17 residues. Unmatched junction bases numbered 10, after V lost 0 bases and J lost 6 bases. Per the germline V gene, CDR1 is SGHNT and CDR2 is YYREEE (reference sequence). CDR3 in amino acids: CASSLGGAGGAPGELFF. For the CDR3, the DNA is TGTGCCAGCAGCTTGGGGGGGGCAGGGGGCGCTCCCGGGGAGCTGTTTTTT. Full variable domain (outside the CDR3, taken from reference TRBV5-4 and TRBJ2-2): ETGVTQSPTHLIKTRGQQVTLRCSSQSGHNTVSWYQQALGQGPQFIFQYYREEENGRGNFPPRFSGLQFPNYSSELNVNALELDDSALYLCASSLGGAGGAPGELFFGEGSRLTVL.

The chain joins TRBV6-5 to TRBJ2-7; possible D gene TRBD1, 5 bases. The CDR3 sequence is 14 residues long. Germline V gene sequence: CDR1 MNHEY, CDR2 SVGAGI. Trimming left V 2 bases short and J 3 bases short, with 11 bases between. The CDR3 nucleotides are TGTGCCAGCAGTTACCGGCAGGGTAACTACGAGCAGTACTTC. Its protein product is CASSYRQGNYEQYF.

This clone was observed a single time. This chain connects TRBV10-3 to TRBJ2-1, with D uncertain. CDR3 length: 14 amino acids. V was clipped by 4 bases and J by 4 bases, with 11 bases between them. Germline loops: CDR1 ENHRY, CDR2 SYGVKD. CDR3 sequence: CAISADSVYNEQFF. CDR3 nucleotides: TGTGCCATCAGTGCCGATTCAGTTTACAATGAGCAGTTCTTC.

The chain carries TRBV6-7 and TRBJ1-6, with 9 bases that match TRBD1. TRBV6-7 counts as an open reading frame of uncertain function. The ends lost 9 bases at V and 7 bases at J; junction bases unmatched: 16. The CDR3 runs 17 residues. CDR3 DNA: TGTGCCAGAGGTCCCGGGACAGGGAACGAGGGGAATTCACCCCTCCACTTT. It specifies CARGPGTGNEGNSPLHF.

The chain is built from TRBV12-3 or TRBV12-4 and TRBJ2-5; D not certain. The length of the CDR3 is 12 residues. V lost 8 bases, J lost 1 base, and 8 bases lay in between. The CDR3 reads CASGAAQETQYF. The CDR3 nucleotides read TGTGCCAGCGGTGCGGCCCAAGAGACCCAGTACTTC.

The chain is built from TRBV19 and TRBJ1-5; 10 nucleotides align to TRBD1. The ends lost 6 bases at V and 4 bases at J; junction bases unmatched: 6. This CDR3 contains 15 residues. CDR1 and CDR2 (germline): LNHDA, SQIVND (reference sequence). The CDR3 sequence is CASRTGGVRNQPQHF. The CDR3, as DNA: TGTGCCAGTAGGACAGGGGGCGTAAGAAATCAGCCCCAGCATTTT.

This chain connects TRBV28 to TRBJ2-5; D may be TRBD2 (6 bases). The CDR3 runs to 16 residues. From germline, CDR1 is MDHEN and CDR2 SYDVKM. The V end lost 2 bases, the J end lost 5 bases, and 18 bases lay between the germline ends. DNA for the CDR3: TGTGCCAGCAGTTTACTATCTGGAGGAGGGCGGGAGACCCAGTACTTC. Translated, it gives CASSLLSGGGRETQYF.

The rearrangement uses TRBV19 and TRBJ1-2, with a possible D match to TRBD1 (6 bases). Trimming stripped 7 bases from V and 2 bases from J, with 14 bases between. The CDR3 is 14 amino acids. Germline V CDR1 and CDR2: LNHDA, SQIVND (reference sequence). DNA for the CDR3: TGTGCCAGTAAGGGCGTGGGACACAACTATGGCTACACCTTC. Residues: CASKGVGHNYGYTF.

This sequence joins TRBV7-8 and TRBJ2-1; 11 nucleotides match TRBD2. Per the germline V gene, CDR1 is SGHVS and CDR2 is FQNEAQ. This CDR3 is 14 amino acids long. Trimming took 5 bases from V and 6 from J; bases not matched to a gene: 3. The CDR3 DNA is TGTGCCAGCAGCAGGGGACTAGCGGTCAATGAGCAGTTCTTC. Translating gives CASSRGLAVNEQFF. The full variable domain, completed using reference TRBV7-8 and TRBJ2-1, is GAGVSQSPRYKVAKRGQDVALRCDPISGHVSLFWYQQALGQGPEFLTYFQNEAQLDKSGLPSDRFFAERPEGSVSTLKIQRTQQEDSAVYLCASSRGLAVNEQFFGPGTRLTVL.

For the CDR3, the DNA is TGCGCCAGCACCGTATTGGGGGACTATAATGAAAAACTGTTTTTT. It codes for CASTVLGDYNEKLFF. This chain joins TRBV4-1 and TRBJ1-4; D perhaps matches TRBD1 (5 bases). This CDR3 has 15 residues. Germline V CDR1 and CDR2: MGHRA, YSYEKL. V lost 7 bases to trimming and J lost 4 bases, with 16 bases between them.

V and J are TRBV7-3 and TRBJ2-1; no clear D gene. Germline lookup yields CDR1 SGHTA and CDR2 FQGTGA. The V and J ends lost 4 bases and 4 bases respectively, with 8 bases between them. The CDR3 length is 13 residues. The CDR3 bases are TGTGCCAGCAGCTCCCCCGGGTACAATGAGCAGTTCTTC. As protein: CASSSPGYNEQFF.